One sample yielded the 32 T cell receptor beta chains listed below, sequenced in a study of spatial heterogeneity in lung cancer. TCRdb passed the 5' RACE reads through MiXCR, listing each CDR3 protein once. This sample carries about 38,000 distinct CDR3 sequences, 6.5% to 9% of them seen once, and the ten largest clones take under 30%. Time point meaning: sample taken at primary tumor resection. From tumor, nontumor lung or frozen PBMC, whole RNA was taken unsorted for sequencing. The sequenced sample was PBMCs, obtained at surgery. All receptors come from a male donor with early-stage non-small cell lung cancer.

At least ten counts were recorded for this clonotype. This sequence joins TRBV18 and TRBJ2-7; a weak D match, TRBD2 (5 bases). The CDR3 is 16 amino acids. Trimming removed 1 base at V and 1 base at J, with 14 bases between. From germline, CDR1 is KGHSH and CDR2 LQKENI. The CDR3 coding sequence is TGTGCCAGCTCACCACAGGGTGGAGGATATTCCTACGAGCAGTACTTC. It yields the protein CASSPQGGGYSYEQYF.

Ten or more counts support this clonotype. The chain recombines TRBV14 with TRBJ1-1; no clear D gene. Deletions cut 4 bases from V and 1 base from J, with 10 bases between. CDR1 SGHDN and CDR2 FVKESK come from the germline V gene. The CDR3 extends over 14 amino acids. The CDR3 DNA is TGTGCCAGCAGCCCAGCCCTCTGGAACACTGAAGCTTTCTTT. Translating it yields CASSPALWNTEAFF.

At least ten counts were recorded for this clonotype. The CDR3 DNA follows: TGTGCCAGCAGCCCACTGATCGGTGTGTCGGAGACCCAGTACTTC. This codes for CASSPLIGVSETQYF. The rearrangement links TRBV7-8 to TRBJ2-5, with unresolved D. The CDR3 is 15 amino acids. Trimming shortened V by 5 bases and J by 5 bases, and 18 bases separated the two germline ends. From germline, CDR1 is SGHVS and CDR2 FQNEAQ. Combining the CDR3 with reference TRBV7-8 and TRBJ2-5 gives the whole variable domain GAGVSQSPRYKVAKRGQDVALRCDPISGHVSLFWYQQALGQGPEFLTYFQNEAQLDKSGLPSDRFFAERPEGSVSTLKIQRTQQEDSAVYLCASSPLIGVSETQYFGPGTRLLVL.

This clonotype has just a few counts. This chain links TRBV6-2 or TRBV6-3 with TRBJ2-3; the match to TRBD2 covers 8 bases. Germline CDR1 is MNHEY and CDR2 is SVGEGT. V trimming: 6 bases; J trimming: 6 bases; junction bases outside the gene matches: 14. The CDR3 extends over 16 amino acids. The CDR3 reads CASRAQIAGLKDTQYF. In DNA, the CDR3 is TGTGCCAGCAGGGCCCAGATAGCGGGGCTGAAGGATACGCAGTATTTT.

This clonotype was seen repeatedly, ten times or more. One end of the junction varies from germline; a read error may be responsible. V usage is TRBV11-1 and J usage is TRBJ2-1, with 11 bases aligning to TRBD2. The CDR3 contains 15 residues. Germline V gives CDR1 SGHAT, CDR2 FQDESV (reference sequence). Written as DNA, the CDR3 is TGTGCCAGCAGCCTAGCGGGGGGTCCGACTTACTTGCAGTTCTTC. It yields the protein CASSLAGGPTYLQFF. The full variable domain, in which reference TRBV11-1 and TRBJ2-1 provide the parts outside the CDR3, is EAEVAQSPRYKITEKSQAVAFWCDPISGHATLYWYRQILGQGPELLVQFQDESVVDDSQLPKDRFSAERLKGVDSTLKIQPAELGDSAMYLCASSLAGGPTYLQFFGPGTRLTVL.

The sample holds a few counts of this clonotype. V gene TRBV24-1 combines with J gene TRBJ2-3; TRBD2 matches at 14 bases. With 3 bases clipped from V and 1 base from J, the junction kept 5 bases outside the gene matches. The CDR3 loop spans 18 amino acids. From germline, CDR1 is KGHDR and CDR2 SFDVKD. CDR3: CATSDPGLAGDRTDTQYF. DNA of the CDR3: TGTGCCACCAGTGATCCGGGACTAGCGGGAGACCGCACAGATACGCAGTATTTT.

There are many counts of this clonotype. The chain couples TRBV24-1 to TRBJ1-5; no reliable D call. Germline assignment: CDR1 KGHDR and CDR2 SFDVKD. Trimming removed 4 bases at V and 3 bases at J, with 6 bases between. There are 13 residues in the CDR3. Here the CDR3 DNA reads TGTGCCACCAGTGACCACTCCAATCAGCCCCAGCATTTT. Translation: CATSDHSNQPQHF.

This clonotype appeared many times. The chain is built from TRBV6-5 and TRBJ1-5; D gene ambiguous. Germline lookup yields CDR1 MNHEY and CDR2 SVGAGI. There are 15 residues in the CDR3. Trimming cost V 6 bases and J 0 bases, with 12 bases left between them. CDR3 residues: CASREGRHSNQPQHF. Here the CDR3 DNA reads TGTGCCAGCAGAGAAGGACGGCATAGCAATCAGCCCCAGCATTTT.

The genes are TRBV24-1 and TRBJ1-1, with D perhaps matching TRBD1 (5 bases). CDR3 length equals 16 residues. From germline, CDR1 is KGHDR and CDR2 SFDVKD. Trimming cost V 5 bases and J 4 bases, with 19 bases left between them. The CDR3 loop reads CATSALAARGITEAFF. The DNA for the CDR3 is TGTGCCACCAGTGCTCTTGCGGCAAGGGGCATCACTGAAGCTTTCTTT.

This clonotype was seen at least ten times. This chain uses TRBV12-3 or TRBV12-4 with TRBJ2-7; TRBD2 might be the D (5 bases). V lost 6 bases to trimming and J lost 5 bases, with 11 bases between them. This CDR3 spans 12 amino acids. CDR3: CASSRGSHEQYV. DNA for the CDR3: TGTGCCAGCAGCCGAGGGTCCCACGAGCAGTACGTC.

This clonotype was seen only a few times. This chain links TRBV7-9 with TRBJ1-1; a weak D match, TRBD1 (6 bases). Looked up from germline, CDR1 is SEHNR and CDR2 is FQNEAQ (reference sequence). The CDR3 extends over 14 amino acids. The V end lost 5 bases, the J end lost 3 bases, and 13 bases lay between the germline ends. CDR3 protein: CASSIQGRDTEAFF. DNA of the CDR3: TGTGCCAGCAGCATCCAGGGGCGGGACACTGAAGCTTTCTTT.

This clonotype was counted ten times or more. This chain connects TRBV12-3 or TRBV12-4 to TRBJ2-5; no clear D. The CDR3 is 15 amino acids. Trimming took 3 bases from V and 1 from J, leaving 12 bases between them. The CDR3 spells CASSFGLSSQETQYF. CDR3 coding DNA: TGTGCCAGCAGTTTCGGGTTAAGCTCCCAAGAGACCCAGTACTTC.

This clonotype was counted at least ten times. The rearrangement uses TRBV12-3 or TRBV12-4 and TRBJ2-1, with TRBD2 matching 13 bases. The ends lost 2 bases at V and 3 bases at J; junction bases unmatched: 4. The CDR3 is 17 residues long. The CDR3 DNA reads TGTGCCAGCAGTTTAACTAGCGGGAGGGAATTCTACAATGAGCAGTTCTTC. This translates into CASSLTSGREFYNEQFF.

On this clonotype: It may be a read error: a sequence one base away is much more abundant. The V gene is TRBV12-3 or TRBV12-4, the J gene TRBJ2-2; 9 nucleotides line up with TRBD1. The CDR3 consists of 15 residues. The chain's CDR3 is CATSPRQGGGGELFF. CDR3 DNA sequence: TGTGCCACCAGTCCTAGACAGGGGGGCGGCGGGGAGCTGTTTTTT.

The rearrangement links TRBV25-1 to TRBJ1-1; TRBD1 might be the D (6 bases). V lost 5 bases, J lost 4 bases, and 11 bases lay in between. Germline loops: CDR1 MGHDK, CDR2 SYGVNS. This CDR3 contains 13 residues. The CDR3 coding sequence is TGTGCCAGCAGTCGGGGGGCGAGCACTGAAGCTTTCTTT. Protein product: CASSRGASTEAFF.

V gene TRBV19 combines with J gene TRBJ2-1, with TRBD2 identical over 10 bases. The CDR3 is made up of 15 amino acids. Germline-derived CDR1 and CDR2 are LNHDA and SQIVND (reference sequence). V was pared by 5 bases and J by 9 bases, with 10 bases of the junction left unmatched. CDR3 sequence reads: CASSAGTSDPPEQFF. In nucleotides, the CDR3 is TGTGCCAGTAGTGCCGGGACTAGCGACCCTCCTGAGCAGTTCTTC.

V usage is TRBV9 and J usage is TRBJ1-1, with a weak D call TRBD1 (6 bases). Trimming removed 4 bases at V and 5 bases at J, with 21 bases between. The V gene's germline CDR1 is SGDLS and CDR2 YYNGEE. The CDR3 runs 16 residues. This chain's CDR3 is CASSPSGQTGRTEAFF. DNA of the CDR3: TGTGCCAGCAGCCCTAGTGGGCAAACAGGGAGGACTGAAGCTTTCTTT.

The chain employs TRBV20-1 and TRBJ2-5; D might be TRBD1 (5 bases). This CDR3 has 14 amino acids. The germline V gene encodes CDR1 DFQATT and CDR2 SNEGSKA (reference sequence). V was clipped by 3 bases and J by 4 bases, with 15 bases between them. CDR3 DNA: TGCAGTGCTAGCCCAGGGCTCGGTAGAGAGACCCAGTACTTC. This sequence encodes CSASPGLGRETQYF.

In regard to this clonotype: A much larger clonotype is one base distant, so this may be a read error. The V gene is TRBV18, the J gene TRBJ1-1; D unclear. CDR1 and CDR2 from the germline V gene are KGHSH and LQKENI. The ends were cut back, 3 bases at V and 4 bases at J, with 12 bases in the middle. The CDR3 contains 14 residues. The CDR3, as DNA: TGTGCCAGCTCACCGGTGTCCAGGACCACTGAAGCTTTCTTT. Translation gives CASSPVSRTTEAFF.

The J gene is TRBJ2-1, the V gene TRBV29-1; TRBD2 agrees at 14 bases. This CDR3 has 14 amino acids. J lost 5 bases, V lost 4 bases, and 1 base had no gene match. Germline assignment: CDR1 SQVTM and CDR2 ANQGSEA. This chain's CDR3 is CSVGTSGGHNEQFF. CDR3 nucleotide sequence: TGCAGCGTTGGGACTAGCGGGGGGCACAATGAGCAGTTCTTC.

Many counts were recorded for this clonotype. The chain uses TRBV19 and TRBJ1-5; D uncertain. There are 12 residues in the CDR3. Germline loops: CDR1 LNHDA, CDR2 SQIVND (reference sequence). V gave up 5 bases and J gave up 7 bases, with 9 bases separating them. The CDR3 nucleotides are TGTGCCAGTAGTGTTTTGGGCCAGCCCCAGCATTTT. Translation: CASSVLGQPQHF.

In regard to this clonotype: Possible read error: a much larger clone is one base away. The chain recombines TRBV6-2 or TRBV6-3 with TRBJ1-2, with TRBD1 matching over 7 bases. Unmatched junction bases numbered 8, after V lost 6 bases and J lost 4 bases. The CDR3 has 14 amino acids. Germline lookup yields CDR1 MNHEY and CDR2 SVGEGT. The CDR3 DNA sequence: TGTGCCAGCAGAGAGACAGGGAGTACCTATGGCTACACCTTC. As protein: CASRETGSTYGYTF.

This clonotype was seen more than once but under ten times. The gene calls are TRBV7-8 and TRBJ1-2; D might be TRBD1 (5 bases). Trimming shortened V by 1 base and J by 4 bases, and 25 bases separated the two germline ends. CDR1 is SGHVS, CDR2 FQNEAQ, per germline. The CDR3 runs to 19 residues. CDR3 nucleotide sequence: TGTGCCAGCAGCTTAGATACTCTTTCTCGGGGCTATACAACCTATGGCTACACCTTC. Its translation is CASSLDTLSRGYTTYGYTF.

This clonotype has at least ten counts. This chain links TRBV7-9 with TRBJ2-5, with D perhaps matching TRBD1 or TRBD2 (6 bases each). Germline values: CDR1 SEHNR, CDR2 FQNEAQ (reference sequence). The ends were cut back, 4 bases at V and 5 bases at J, with 11 bases in the middle. The CDR3 runs to 13 residues. This CDR3 reads CASSSGARETQYF. CDR3 in DNA: TGTGCCAGCAGCTCGGGGGCTCGGGAGACCCAGTACTTC.

The rearrangement links TRBV10-3 to TRBJ1-2, with D uncertain. The CDR3 sequence is 14 residues long. Germline V gives CDR1 ENHRY, CDR2 SYGVKD. V was trimmed by 2 bases and J by 4 bases, leaving 11 bases between them. The CDR3 reads CAISESSTVYGYTF. The CDR3 nucleotides are TGTGCCATCAGTGAGAGTTCCACAGTCTATGGCTACACCTTC.

There are many counts of this clonotype. The chain uses TRBV7-3 and TRBJ2-3, with D tentatively TRBD2 (6 bases). Germline V CDR1 and CDR2: SGHTA, FQGTGA. The ends were cut back, 2 bases at V and 1 base at J, with 7 bases in the middle. The CDR3 has 14 amino acids. This CDR3 is CASSLVAGTDTQYF. The CDR3 DNA follows: TGTGCCAGCAGCTTAGTAGCGGGCACAGATACGCAGTATTTT.

This clonotype has at least ten counts. V is TRBV20-1 and J is TRBJ1-5, with D uncertain. The CDR3 spans 15 residues. V shed 0 bases and J shed 3 bases, with 12 bases lying between them. Germline loops: CDR1 DFQATT, CDR2 SNEGSKA (reference sequence). The CDR3 protein is CSARDFTAINQPQHF. The CDR3 coding sequence is TGCAGTGCTAGAGATTTTACGGCTATCAATCAGCCCCAGCATTTT.

This clonotype was seen repeatedly, ten times or more. The CDR3 sequence: CACATSGRYNEQFF. As DNA, the CDR3 is TGTGCCTGCGCGACTAGCGGGCGCTACAATGAGCAGTTCTTC. V is TRBV30 and J is TRBJ2-1; TRBD2 matches at 10 bases. With V trimmed by 6 bases and J by 3 bases, 5 bases remained unmatched. Germline V lookup: CDR1 GTSNPN, CDR2 SVGIG (reference sequence). This CDR3 region has 14 residues.

This clonotype showed up many times. The chain combines TRBV7-2 with TRBJ1-2, with 7 bases fitting TRBD1. Per germline, CDR1 SGHTA and CDR2 FQGNSA. This CDR3 comprises 15 residues. V lost 1 base, J lost 6 bases, and 8 bases stayed unmatched. The CDR3 region has the DNA TGTGCCAGCAGCTTAGGAGGGGGCAGTTCTGATGGCTACACCTTC. Translated: CASSLGGGSSDGYTF.

The V and J genes are TRBV6-5 and TRBJ1-5; 8 bases map to TRBD1. V dropped 2 bases and J dropped 7; count of bases not matched to a gene: 7. Germline V gene data show CDR1 as MNHEY and CDR2 as SVGAGI. The CDR3 sequence is 15 residues long. This CDR3 is CASSYTGQGGQPQHF. DNA for the CDR3: TGTGCCAGCAGTTACACCGGACAGGGCGGACAGCCCCAGCATTTT.

This clonotype has more than one count but fewer than ten. CDR3 protein: CASSFGTSGIETQYF. The DNA of the CDR3 is TGTGCCAGCAGCTTTGGGACTAGCGGGATTGAGACCCAGTACTTC. This chain joins TRBV7-2 and TRBJ2-5; 13 nucleotides line up with TRBD2. V lost 3 bases, J lost 5 bases, and 3 bases stayed unmatched. The germline CDR1 and CDR2 sequences are SGHTA and FQGNSA. The CDR3 length is 15 residues.

This clonotype was observed a few times. This chain connects TRBV6-2 or TRBV6-3 to TRBJ2-7, with D perhaps TRBD1 (5 bases). Trimming pared 10 bases from V and 4 bases from J, leaving 11 bases between. Germline lookup yields CDR1 MNHEY and CDR2 SVGEGT. This CDR3 comprises 11 residues. The CDR3 reads CATGDSYEQYV. The CDR3 DNA is TGTGCCACCGGTGACAGTTACGAGCAGTACGTC.